The 5 T cell receptor beta chains below were found in one sample sequenced in a study of T cell responses to AZD1222 COVID-19 vaccine. TCRdb keeps only in-frame clones here, not all; method: immunoSEQ multiplex PCR. The top ten clones hold around 5% of a sample with 140,000 to 150,000 clones, roughly 89% of them seen once. The sequencing used peripheral blood, collected on day 0 of AZD1222 vaccination. These receptors were obtained from an adult in good health.

This sequence joins TRBV4-3 and TRBJ1-1; D remains ambiguous. V gave up 4 bases and J gave up 0 bases, with 6 bases separating them. Germline values: CDR1 LGHNA, CDR2 YSLEER. CDR3 length equals 13 residues. The CDR3 DNA sequence: TGCGCCAGCAGCCCCGAGATGAACACTGAAGCTTTCTTT. As protein: CASSPEMNTEAFF.

The chain combines TRBV7-2 with TRBJ1-2, with D unresolved. This CDR3 has 17 residues. Trimming removed 1 base at V and 1 base at J, with 16 bases between. In germline, CDR1 is SGHTA, CDR2 FQGNSA. DNA of the CDR3: TGTGCCAGCAGCTTAGTCTCCCCAGGACCCCATAACTATGGCTACACCTTC. Translation: CASSLVSPGPHNYGYTF.

The CDR3 sequence is CASSTRGRDEQYF. CDR3 sequence (DNA): TGTGCCAGCTCAACCAGGGGGCGAGACGAGCAGTACTTC. The chain links TRBV3-1 (or the pseudogene TRBV3-2) to TRBJ2-7; 8 bases align to TRBD1. Germline loops: CDR1 LGHDT, CDR2 YNNKEL (reference sequence). The CDR3 totals 13 residues. Trimming removed 8 bases from V and 5 bases from J; junction bases left unmatched: 8.

The rearrangement links TRBV3-1 (or the pseudogene TRBV3-2) to TRBJ2-2, with 7 bases matching TRBD2. The trim removed 0 bases at V and 4 bases at J, leaving 5 bases unmatched. Germline V lookup: CDR1 LGHDT, CDR2 YNNKEL (reference sequence). The CDR3 is made up of 16 amino acids. CDR3 bases: TGTGCCAGCAGCCAAGAGGAGACTAGCCGCACCGGGGAGCTGTTTTTT. It yields the protein CASSQEETSRTGELFF.

CDR3 in amino acids: CASSLLRGNTIYF. The CDR3 DNA reads as TGCGCCAGCAGCCTACTCAGGGGAAACACCATATATTTT. The chain is built from TRBV4-1 and TRBJ1-3; no clear D. The ends were cut back, 4 bases at V and 4 bases at J, with 8 bases in the middle. From germline, CDR1 is MGHRA and CDR2 YSYEKL. The CDR3 has 13 amino acids.